Below, 29 T cell receptor beta chains from the same sample are listed, as sequenced in a study of blood T cell repertoires in COVID-19 (dated by TCRdb to the early 2020s). Library generation was performed with the immunoSEQ multiplex PCR assay. This immuneACCESS table, as held by TCRdb, lists in-frame sequences with V and J called but not all clones. Of the missing ones, under half trace to an unresolved V gene in checked studies; the others have no known cause. This sample is represented by 250,000 to 300,000 clones; less than 90% of them were singletons. The ten largest clonotypes hold roughly 4% of the sample. Input material: peripheral blood. The receptors originated from a man aged 55 to 70 with acute or convalescent COVID-19.

This rearrangement joins TRBV28 to TRBJ1-4; D unclear. Trimming pared 6 bases from V and 1 base from J, leaving 12 bases between. The germline V gene has CDR1 MDHEN and CDR2 SYDVKM. The CDR3 covers 15 residues. The CDR3 sequence is CASREDGRTNEKLFF. CDR3 nucleotides: TGTGCCAGCAGGGAAGACGGGAGAACTAATGAAAAACTGTTTTTT.

The chain links TRBV5-4 to TRBJ1-4; no firm D call. The V and J ends lost 1 base and 0 bases respectively, with 4 bases between them. Per germline, CDR1 SGHNT and CDR2 YYREEE (reference sequence). This CDR3 region has 14 residues. The CDR3 DNA is TGTGCCAGCAGCTTGACAGCAACTAATGAAAAACTGTTTTTT. Translated: CASSLTATNEKLFF. Full variable domain (missing parts from reference TRBV5-4 and TRBJ1-4): ETGVTQSPTHLIKTRGQQVTLRCSSQSGHNTVSWYQQALGQGPQFIFQYYREEENGRGNFPPRFSGLQFPNYSSELNVNALELDDSALYLCASSLTATNEKLFFGSGTQLSVL.

This rearrangement joins TRBV6-4 to TRBJ2-3, with a tentative D call TRBD1 (6 bases). The germline CDR1 and CDR2 sequences are MRHNA and SNTAGT. The CDR3 is made up of 15 amino acids. V was clipped by 3 bases and J by 4 bases, with 14 bases between them. CDR3 coding DNA: TGTGCCAGCAGTGAACAGGGAACAGCGGCAGATACGCAGTATTTT. Translating it yields CASSEQGTAADTQYF.

The rearrangement links TRBV6-2 or TRBV6-3 to TRBJ2-7; maybe TRBD2 (5 bases). Germline loops: CDR1 MNHEY, CDR2 SVGEGT. The CDR3 is made up of 14 amino acids. Trimming took 6 bases from V and 2 from J, leaving 14 bases between them. The CDR3 reads CASSHGLVAYEQYF. The CDR3 DNA is TGTGCCAGCAGCCACGGACTGGTTGCCTACGAGCAGTACTTC.

The chain has TRBV7-2 and TRBJ2-5; no firm D call. The CDR3 spans 12 residues. From germline, CDR1 is SGHTA and CDR2 FQGNSA. Trimming stripped 7 bases from V and 1 base from J, with 7 bases between. The CDR3 loop reads CASTNSQETQYF. The DNA for the CDR3 is TGTGCCAGCACAAATTCCCAAGAGACCCAGTACTTC.

The rearrangement uses TRBV6-1 and TRBJ2-7, with unresolved D. The V end was cut by 0 bases, the J end by 0 bases, with 12 bases between. Germline assignment: CDR1 MNHNS and CDR2 SASEGT. The CDR3 covers 16 residues. The CDR3 DNA reads as TGTGCCAGCAGTGAAGCTATCAGCAGGATCTCCTACGAGCAGTACTTC. The encoded protein is CASSEAISRISYEQYF.

The chain is built from TRBV2 and TRBJ2-2, with 9 bases that match TRBD1. Germline-derived CDR1 and CDR2 are SNHLY and FYNNEI. The CDR3 runs 15 residues. The V segment lost 6 bases and the J segment 5 bases; nucleotides outside the gene matches: 7. The CDR3 region is CASSGRDRVTGELFF. Here the CDR3 DNA reads TGTGCCAGCAGCGGCCGGGACAGGGTGACCGGGGAGCTGTTTTTT.

This clone occurred a few times. The chain links TRBV5-5 to TRBJ1-2; D perhaps matches TRBD1 (6 bases). The CDR3 is made up of 15 amino acids. Germline V gives CDR1 SGHKS, CDR2 YYEKEE (reference sequence). Trimming took 4 bases from V and 0 from J, leaving 13 bases between them. CDR3 residues: CASSPGTTTNYGYTF. The DNA of the CDR3 is TGTGCCAGCAGCCCCGGGACAACAACTAACTATGGCTACACCTTC.

This clone was found a few times. This chain's CDR3 is CASRGEANTGELFF. CDR3 nucleotide sequence: TGTGCCAGCAGAGGGGAAGCGAACACCGGGGAGCTGTTTTTT. The chain couples TRBV25-1 to TRBJ2-2, with a weak D call TRBD1 (5 bases). CDR3 size: 14 residues. CDR1 MGHDK and CDR2 SYGVNS come from the germline V gene. Deletions cut 6 bases from V and 0 bases from J, with 8 bases between.

CDR3 amino acids: CASRPPGLARLNEQFF. Here the CDR3 DNA reads TGTGCCAGCAGGCCCCCGGGACTAGCGAGACTCAATGAGCAGTTCTTC. The gene calls are TRBV7-9 and TRBJ2-1; 10 bases fit TRBD2. Germline V lookup: CDR1 SEHNR, CDR2 FQNEAQ (reference sequence). The CDR3 length is 16 residues. V lost 6 bases, J lost 6 bases, and 11 bases stayed unmatched.

V and J are TRBV5-1 and TRBJ2-5, with 13 bases fitting TRBD2. Looked up from germline, CDR1 is SGHRS and CDR2 is YFSETQ. The CDR3 length is 16 residues. V was clipped by 2 bases and J by 1 base; unmatched bases: 2. CDR3 residues: CASSFGLAGAQETQYF. CDR3 nucleotide sequence: TGCGCCAGCAGCTTCGGACTAGCGGGGGCCCAAGAGACCCAGTACTTC.

The V gene is TRBV9, the J gene TRBJ2-7; perhaps TRBD2 as D (6 bases). Germline V gives CDR1 SGDLS, CDR2 YYNGEE. Trimming took 4 bases from V and 0 from J, leaving 20 bases between them. The CDR3 runs to 17 residues. CDR3 residues: CASSPPGGGPSSYEQYF. For the CDR3, the DNA is TGTGCCAGCAGCCCCCCCGGGGGAGGCCCGAGCTCCTACGAGCAGTACTTC.

CDR3 sequence reads: CAWTPSSSTDTQYF. CDR3 nucleotides: TGTGCCTGGACTCCTTCCAGTAGCACAGATACGCAGTATTTT. The rearrangement uses TRBV30 and TRBJ2-3, with D uncertain. There are 14 residues in the CDR3. CDR1 and CDR2 (germline): GTSNPN, SVGIG (reference sequence). V shed 4 bases and J shed 0 bases, with 11 bases lying between them.

The chain recombines TRBV28 with TRBJ2-7; TRBD1 matches 7 bases. The CDR3 spans 15 residues. Per germline, CDR1 MDHEN and CDR2 SYDVKM. V was clipped by 2 bases and J by 6 bases; unmatched bases: 10. CDR3 coding DNA: TGTGCCAGCAGTTTACAAAACAGGGGTTCCCGCGAGCAGTACTTC. Protein sequence: CASSLQNRGSREQYF.

The chain joins TRBV4-1 to TRBJ2-7; D might be TRBD2 (5 bases). V was cut by 2 bases and J by 3 bases, with 23 bases left in between. In germline, CDR1 is MGHRA, CDR2 YSYEKL. The CDR3 extends over 18 amino acids. CDR3 in amino acids: CASSQLVPNSRGLYEQYF. In nucleotides, the CDR3 is TGCGCCAGCAGCCAACTAGTTCCTAACTCTCGGGGTCTCTACGAGCAGTACTTC.

The V call is TRBV5-4, the J call TRBJ2-3; D might be TRBD1 (6 bases). V was cut by 0 bases and J by 0 bases, with 8 bases left in between. This CDR3 has 15 residues. Germline-derived CDR1 and CDR2 are SGHNT and YYREEE (reference sequence). The CDR3 nucleotides read TGTGCCAGCAGCTTGGATCAGGGGAGCACAGATACGCAGTATTTT. It specifies CASSLDQGSTDTQYF.

This rearrangement joins TRBV18 to TRBJ2-7; 7 nucleotides agree with TRBD2. The CDR3 spans 16 residues. Germline V gene data show CDR1 as KGHSH and CDR2 as LQKENI. Germline trimming cut 2 bases from V and 3 bases from J; bases unmatched to any gene: 10. For the CDR3, the DNA is TGTGCCAGCTCACCATCATGGATTGGGGGGGGCTACGAGCAGTACTTC. Translating it yields CASSPSWIGGGYEQYF.

CDR3 loop: CASSKDYTDTQYF. The CDR3 bases are TGTGCCAGCTCAAAGGACTACACAGATACGCAGTATTTT. The chain uses TRBV18 and TRBJ2-3; D possibly corresponds to TRBD2 (6 bases). Germline CDR1 KGHSH, CDR2 LQKENI. The CDR3 is 13 residues long. Trimming left V 5 bases short and J 2 bases short, with 8 bases between.

The rearrangement uses TRBV4-3 and TRBJ1-1, with D unresolved. The length of the CDR3 is 13 residues. V was pared by 3 bases and J by 7 bases, with 12 bases between. From germline, CDR1 is LGHNA and CDR2 YSLEER. The CDR3 coding sequence is TGCGCCAGCAGCCACGCTGAGGGCCGTGAAGCTTTCTTT. Protein sequence: CASSHAEGREAFF.

This chain connects TRBV27 to TRBJ2-7, with D possibly matching TRBD2 (5 bases). The CDR3 loop spans 12 amino acids. The V and J ends lost 4 bases and 4 bases respectively, with 8 bases between them. From germline, CDR1 is MNHEY and CDR2 SMNVEV (reference sequence). CDR3 region: CASSSTGYEQYF. The CDR3 region has the DNA TGTGCCAGCAGTTCCACGGGGTACGAGCAGTACTTC.

This chain uses TRBV19 with TRBJ2-7, with 8 bases that match TRBD1. The CDR3 has 13 residues. J lost 5 bases, V lost 5 bases, and 5 bases had no gene match. The V gene's germline CDR1 is LNHDA and CDR2 SQIVND (reference sequence). As DNA, the CDR3 is TGTGCCAGTAGTGCGGACAGGGCAGACGAGCAGTACTTC. Translated: CASSADRADEQYF. Full variable domain (outside the CDR3, taken from reference TRBV19 and TRBJ2-7): DGGITQSPKYLFRKEGQNVTLSCEQNLNHDAMYWYRQDPGQGLRLIYYSQIVNDFQKGDIAEGYSVSREKKESFPLTVTSAQKNPTAFYLCASSADRADEQYFGPGTRLTVT.

The chain combines TRBV7-8 with TRBJ2-7; weak D call: TRBD2 (5 bases). V shed 3 bases and J shed 5 bases, with 17 bases lying between them. The CDR3 has 15 residues. Germline assignment: CDR1 SGHVS and CDR2 FQNEAQ. The CDR3 DNA follows: TGTGCCAGCAGCTTGTCTCGGGGTATGGGCAACGAGCAGTACTTC. It yields the protein CASSLSRGMGNEQYF. The full variable domain, its missing parts supplied by reference TRBV7-8 and TRBJ2-7, is GAGVSQSPRYKVAKRGQDVALRCDPISGHVSLFWYQQALGQGPEFLTYFQNEAQLDKSGLPSDRFFAERPEGSVSTLKIQRTQQEDSAVYLCASSLSRGMGNEQYFGPGTRLTVT.

This clone was counted at least ten times. The rearrangement joins TRBV7-2 to TRBJ2-3; 11 bases align to TRBD2. The CDR3 consists of 16 residues. The V gene end was trimmed by 3 bases and the J gene end by 4 bases; junction bases not matched to a gene: 6. CDR1 is SGHTA, CDR2 FQGNSA, per germline. CDR3 amino acids: CASSFTSGSAADTQYF. The CDR3 bases are TGTGCCAGCAGCTTTACTAGCGGGAGTGCAGCAGATACGCAGTATTTT.

The chain couples TRBV19 to TRBJ1-5; D may be TRBD1 (5 bases). Germline CDR1 is LNHDA and CDR2 is SQIVND (reference sequence). The CDR3 length is 17 residues. The V gene lost 2 bases and the J gene lost 1 base, with 15 bases spanning the gap. Here the CDR3 DNA reads TGTGCCAGTAGTATAAAGGGGTCACAGGTGAGCAATCAGCCCCAGCATTTT. It encodes CASSIKGSQVSNQPQHF.

This chain joins TRBV6-5 and TRBJ2-4; 13 positions agree with TRBD2. This CDR3 contains 14 residues. Per the germline V gene, CDR1 is MNHEY and CDR2 is SVGAGI. The trim removed 8 bases at V and 3 bases at J, leaving 1 base unmatched. CDR3: CASGLAGDKNIQYF. The CDR3 DNA sequence: TGTGCCAGCGGACTAGCGGGAGACAAAAACATTCAGTACTTC.

This clone turned up a few times. The sample carries other DNA sequences with the same CDR3. The J gene is TRBJ2-2, the V gene TRBV12-3 or TRBV12-4, with D maybe TRBD1 (5 bases). V gave up 4 bases and J gave up 7 bases, with 7 bases separating them. The CDR3 is 12 amino acids. The CDR3 loop reads CASSSQGGELFF. For the CDR3, the DNA is TGTGCCAGCAGTTCTCAGGGCGGGGAGCTGTTTTTT.

This chain links TRBV27 with TRBJ1-1, with unresolved D. Germline CDR1 is MNHEY and CDR2 is SMNVEV (reference sequence). The CDR3 contains 14 residues. V lost 4 bases, J lost 3 bases, and 12 bases lay in between. CDR3 nucleotide sequence: TGTGCCAGCAGTTCACGGAGATTTCACACTGAAGCTTTCTTT. This gives the protein CASSSRRFHTEAFF.

V is TRBV4-3 and J is TRBJ1-5; D possibly corresponds to TRBD1 (5 bases). This CDR3 region has 13 residues. Between the trimmed V and J ends, which lost 1 base and 5 bases, there was a span of 6 bases. Germline lookup yields CDR1 LGHNA and CDR2 YSLEER. The CDR3 nucleotides are TGCGCCAGCAGCCAAGGCAGGGATCAGCCCCAGCATTTT. It specifies CASSQGRDQPQHF.

The gene calls are TRBV7-9 and TRBJ2-1; D gene uncertain. CDR1 and CDR2 from the germline V gene are SEHNR and FQNEAQ (reference sequence). This CDR3 comprises 13 residues. Trimming cost V 7 bases and J 9 bases, with 16 bases left between them. CDR3 residues: CASNPPRSGEQFF. Written as DNA, the CDR3 is TGTGCCAGCAACCCCCCACGGTCGGGTGAGCAGTTCTTC. The whole variable domain, filled in from reference TRBV7-9 and TRBJ2-1, reads DTGVSQNPRHKITKRGQNVTFRCDPISEHNRLYWYRQTLGQGPEFLTYFQNEAQLEKSRLLSDRFSAERPKGSFSTLEIQRTEQGDSAMYLCASNPPRSGEQFFGPGTRLTVL.